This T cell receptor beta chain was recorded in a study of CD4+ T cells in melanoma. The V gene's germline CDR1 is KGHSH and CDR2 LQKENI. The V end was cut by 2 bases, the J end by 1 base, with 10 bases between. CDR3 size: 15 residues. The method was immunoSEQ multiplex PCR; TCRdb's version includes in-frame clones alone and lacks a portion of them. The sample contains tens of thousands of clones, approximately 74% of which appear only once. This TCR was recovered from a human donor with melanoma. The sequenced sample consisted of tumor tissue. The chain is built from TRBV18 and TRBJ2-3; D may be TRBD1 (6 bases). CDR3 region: CASSPGAGGTDTQYF. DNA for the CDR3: TGTGCCAGCTCACCAGGGGCAGGGGGCACAGATACGCAGTATTTT.